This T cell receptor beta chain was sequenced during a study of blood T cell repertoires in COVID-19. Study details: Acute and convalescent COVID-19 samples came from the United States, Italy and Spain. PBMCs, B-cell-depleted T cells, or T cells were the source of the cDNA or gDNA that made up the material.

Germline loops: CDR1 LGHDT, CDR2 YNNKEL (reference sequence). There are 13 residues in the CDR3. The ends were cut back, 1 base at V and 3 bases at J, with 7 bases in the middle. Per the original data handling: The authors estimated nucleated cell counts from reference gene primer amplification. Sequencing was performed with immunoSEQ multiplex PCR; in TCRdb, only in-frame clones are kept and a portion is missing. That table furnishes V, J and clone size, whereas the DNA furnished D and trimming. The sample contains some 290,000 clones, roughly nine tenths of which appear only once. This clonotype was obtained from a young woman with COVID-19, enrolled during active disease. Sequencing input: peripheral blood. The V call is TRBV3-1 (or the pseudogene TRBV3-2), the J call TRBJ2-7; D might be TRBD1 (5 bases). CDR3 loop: CASSQGTYYEQYF. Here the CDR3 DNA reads TGTGCCAGCAGCCAAGGGACATACTACGAGCAGTACTTC.